This TCR beta chain originates from a study of memory CD4+ T cells and cytomegalovirus serostatus. Overall study: Of the healthy Belgian adults, fewer than 10 were CMV seropositive and about two dozen seronegative.

The sort gate was single viable CD3+CD4+CD8-CD45RO+ cells for memory CD4+ T cells. Total CD4+ T cells were enriched by CD4 positive selection. V was trimmed by 4 bases and J by 3 bases, leaving 14 bases between them. The CDR3 totals 14 residues. Germline loops: CDR1 SGHKS, CDR2 YYEKEE (reference sequence). Sequenced by immunoSEQ multiplex PCR; TCRdb stores in-frame clones only, minus some. The sample carries 20,000 to 30,000 clones, 75% recorded once. The V gene is TRBV5-5, the J gene TRBJ2-7; possibly TRBD1 for D (6 bases). The receptor's source is an adult in good health and CMV-seronegative. Sequenced input: memory CD4+ T cells from blood. The CDR3 nucleotides read TGTGCCAGCAGCCAGGACAGAACCTACTACGAGCAGTACTTC. This gives the protein CASSQDRTYYEQYF.